This T cell receptor beta chain originates from a study of CD8+CD57+ T cells in acquired aplastic anemia (dated by TCRdb to 2017 to 2018). For the wider study: On average, sorted CD4+ and CD8+ cells yielded 3.2 ug of extracted DNA, with a range of roughly 0.19 to 27.4 ug. A CD8+CD57+ expansion meant a frequency higher than the mean frequency seen in healthy subjects.

In this sample, this clonotype turned up many times. The clone's antigen remains unknown. No much larger clonotype is one base removed from it; base qualities were not supplied. Flow cytometry had shown CD8+CD57+ cell expansion in the patients selected for sequencing. Every patient had a diagnosis of severe acquired aplastic anemia based on International Study of Aplastic Anemia and Agranulocytosis and Camitta criteria. Patients had received no therapy at the time of blood sampling. The study deep-sequenced TCR repertoires of sorted CD4+ and CD8+ blood T cells from severe aplastic anemia patients and healthy subjects. Patients were enrolled in the USA under clinicaltrials.gov protocols 00001620, 01623167, 00001397, 00071045, 00081523 and 00961064. Ficoll-Paque density gradient centrifugation was used to isolate peripheral blood mononuclear cells. Before DNA was extracted, CD4+ and CD8+ T cells were sorted using either FACS or magnetic beads.

Broad study findings and their caveats: CD8+ Simpson's diversity did not differ significantly between patients and healthy controls (P=0.060). About 28 CD8+ CDR3 sequences were found in both patients and controls but appeared to be highly expressed in patients and within the immunodominant clones of the patients.

TCR beta VDJ combination and CDR3 sequence profiling used genomic DNA as the template. An Illumina HiSeq 2000 was the platform used for TCR repertoire sequencing. As for the authors' bioinformatics: TRBV/TRBJ rearrangement plots, CDR3 size and DJ length profiles, and Simpson's diversity index were used to evaluate the repertoires. The most abundant DNA sequence in the deep sequencing data was defined as the immunodominant clone. CDR3 amino acid sequences were screened for sharing across subjects and compared with published repertoires and the VDJdb database. In TCRdb, the public reads were trimmed at Q25 with fastp and aligned with MiXCR, with productive beta chains retained. Here each entry gathers all rows of one CDR3 protein and keeps the most common genes and DNA. The V and J calls were not made by the authors but by TCRdb's processing. For this sample there are approximately 300,000 distinct CDR3 sequences; 56% appear just once. The ten largest clonotypes hold around 1.3% of the sample.

The germline V gene (reference sequence) specifies LNHDA as CDR1 and SQIVND as CDR2. V was cut back by 4 bases and J by 10 bases, leaving a gap of 22 bases between them. From cysteine to phenylalanine, the CDR3 is 15 amino acids long. Only CDR3 DNA is held: 45 bases, read in frame from base 1. The receptor's source is a human donor with aplastic anemia. Sequenced: sorted CD4+, CD8+, or CD8+CD57+ T cells (not recorded which) from PBMCs. The V gene is TRBV19 and the J gene is TRBJ1-2; TRBD1 could be the D gene, as 6 bases match. The DNA sequence follows: TGTGCCAGTAGTACCCCCGGGACACCTCTACTTTACTACACCTTC. Its product reads: CASSTPGTPLLYYTF.